These 11 T cell receptor beta chains were all obtained from the same sample, sequenced in a study of blood T cells in healthy people across ages. Sample-barcoded 5' priming and a J-beta primer mix drove a second PCR of roughly 6 to 12 cycles. TCRdb reanalysed the 5' RACE reads using MiXCR and keeps one entry per CDR3 protein. In the table there are a few hundred thousand distinct CDR3 sequences, roughly a quarter of which are singletons. The same specimen was also included in a second study, on T cells of mothers and their children.

The sample consisted of blood. The receptor source for this set is a boy between 2 and 10 years old in good health.

In DNA form, the CDR3 reads TGCGCCAGCAGCCCGCTCGAGCAGCACCCTAGCTCCTACAATGAGCAGTTCTTC. The encoded protein is CASSPLEQHPSSYNEQFF. The gene calls are TRBV4-1 and TRBJ2-1; no firm D call. CDR1 and CDR2 from the germline V gene are MGHRA and YSYEKL. V shed 4 bases and J shed 0 bases, with 19 bases lying between them. CDR3 length equals 18 residues.

This clonotype has a handful of counts. The chain carries TRBV6-2 or TRBV6-3 and TRBJ2-2; D is undetermined. Trimming stripped 5 bases from V and 3 bases from J, with 4 bases between. The CDR3 length is 12 residues. Germline lookup yields CDR1 MNHEY and CDR2 SVGEGT. CDR3 loop: CASSVHTGELFF. CDR3 nucleotides: TGTGCCAGCAGTGTACACACCGGGGAGCTGTTTTTT.

This clonotype came up a few times. The CDR3 is CASSLGASLATGELFF. The CDR3, as DNA: TGTGCCAGCAGCCTGGGCGCCAGTCTAGCAACCGGGGAGCTGTTTTTT. The chain combines TRBV5-4 with TRBJ2-2; a weak D match, TRBD2 (5 bases). The CDR3 spans 16 residues. Trimming removed 4 bases at V and 5 bases at J, with 18 bases between. CDR1 and CDR2 from the germline V gene are SGHNT and YYREEE (reference sequence).

The chain has TRBV28 and TRBJ2-7; the D gene is possibly TRBD2 (5 bases). The CDR3 extends over 14 amino acids. The V end was cut by 1 base, the J end by 2 bases, with 9 bases between. Germline CDR1 reads MDHEN; CDR2 reads SYDVKM. The CDR3 is CASSLSAGAYEQYF. CDR3 in DNA: TGTGCCAGCAGTTTATCCGCCGGGGCCTACGAGCAGTACTTC.

This chain uses TRBV29-1 with TRBJ1-2; 7 nucleotides match TRBD1. The germline CDR1 and CDR2 sequences are SQVTM and ANQGSEA. The V segment lost 4 bases and the J segment 1 base; nucleotides outside the gene matches: 0. The length of the CDR3 is 12 residues. Here the CDR3 reads CSVGQGNYGYTF. The DNA for the CDR3 is TGCAGCGTTGGACAGGGTAACTATGGCTACACCTTC.

This clonotype turned up a few times. The chain is built from TRBV4-1 and TRBJ2-1; 11 bases are shared with TRBD2. Germline V gives CDR1 MGHRA, CDR2 YSYEKL. V lost 2 bases and J lost 12; bases outside the gene matches: 9. This CDR3 spans 15 amino acids. The CDR3, as DNA: TGCGCCAGCAGCCAACCCCTAGCGGGAGGTTTTTCGCAGTTCTTC. It is translated as CASSQPLAGGFSQFF.

The rearrangement links TRBV20-1 to TRBJ2-2; 8 bases align to TRBD2. The length of the CDR3 is 15 residues. V trimming: 5 bases; J trimming: 1 base; junction bases outside the gene matches: 6. CDR1 is DFQATT and CDR2 is SNEGSKA in the germline V gene (reference sequence). DNA for the CDR3: TGCAGTGCTGAAGTAGCGGGGAGGAACACCGGGGAGCTGTTTTTT. Its protein product is CSAEVAGRNTGELFF.

J is TRBJ1-2 and V is TRBV29-1, with 8 nucleotides matching TRBD1. V dropped 4 bases and J dropped 4; count of bases not matched to a gene: 8. From germline, CDR1 is SQVTM and CDR2 ANQGSEA. This CDR3 has 14 residues. The CDR3 DNA follows: TGCAGCGTTGGTTGGACAGGGAGCGTCTATGGCTACACCTTC. Residues: CSVGWTGSVYGYTF.

The V gene is TRBV4-3, the J gene TRBJ2-1; 9 bases agree with TRBD2. The ends lost 5 bases at V and 10 bases at J; junction bases unmatched: 3. Germline V lookup: CDR1 LGHNA, CDR2 YSLEER. The CDR3 has 12 amino acids. CDR3 loop: CASSEAGGEQFF. CDR3 sequence (DNA): TGCGCCAGCAGCGAAGCGGGGGGCGAGCAGTTCTTC.

J is TRBJ1-1 and V is TRBV18, with D uncertain. The CDR3 extends over 14 amino acids. The germline CDR1 and CDR2 sequences are KGHSH and LQKENI. V gave up 6 bases and J gave up 4 bases, with 15 bases separating them. This CDR3 reads CASSRRGEGTEAFF. The CDR3 nucleotides are TGTGCCAGCTCCAGGCGGGGAGAGGGCACTGAAGCTTTCTTT. Full variable domain (outside the CDR3, taken from reference TRBV18 and TRBJ1-1): NAGVMQNPRHLVRRRGQEARLRCSPMKGHSHVYWYRQLPEEGLKFMVYLQKENIIDESGMPKERFSAEFPKEGPSILRIQQVVRGDSAAYFCASSRRGEGTEAFFGQGTRLTVV.

As concerns this clonotype: A junction boundary mismatches the germline segment, possibly from a read error. This rearrangement joins TRBV6-1 to TRBJ1-5; D not certain. Germline V lookup: CDR1 MNHNS, CDR2 SASEGT. The CDR3 spans 15 residues. The CDR3 region is CASREEPYSNQPQHF. DNA for the CDR3: TGTGCCAGCAGAGAAGAACCTTATAGCAATCAGCCCCAGCATTTT.